What follows are 10 T cell receptor beta chains derived from one specimen sequenced in a study of CD8 T cells in Susac syndrome. Random hexamers were used to reverse transcribe an amount of roughly 0.45 to 1 ug RNA. TCRdb fed the immunoSEQ multiplex PCR reads into MiXCR, producing one record per CDR3 protein. The profile shows approximately 190,000 distinct CDR3 sequences, 90% to 97% of them singletons. The sample consisted of CD4+ T cells from PBMCs. The receptors come from a human donor with Susac syndrome.

The gene calls are TRBV20-1 and TRBJ1-5, with 7 positions matching TRBD1. Per germline, CDR1 DFQATT and CDR2 SNEGSKA (reference sequence). The V and J ends lost 6 bases and 1 base, in that order; junction bases with no gene match: 9. The CDR3 totals 15 residues. The CDR3: CSAVDSGQSNQPQHF. Written as DNA, the CDR3 is TGCAGTGCCGTGGACTCGGGACAGAGCAATCAGCCCCAGCATTTT.

The chain joins TRBV30 to TRBJ2-5; 9 bases fit TRBD1. CDR3 length equals 14 residues. V shed 2 bases and J 2 bases; nucleotides not matched to a gene: 3. CDR1 is GTSNPN, CDR2 SVGIG, per germline (reference sequence). CDR3 nucleotides: TGTGCCTGGAGTCGAGACAGGGGGCAAGAGACCCAGTACTTC. This codes for CAWSRDRGQETQYF.

The table lists this clonotype with a few counts. The chain joins TRBV12-3 or TRBV12-4 to TRBJ2-7; D unclear. There are 11 residues in the CDR3. Trimming removed 5 bases from V and 2 bases from J, with 4 bases in between. CDR3 in DNA: TGTGCCAGCAGTCGTCCCTACGAGCAGTACTTC. It is translated as CASSRPYEQYF.

The rearrangement uses TRBV29-1 and TRBJ1-4; D is undetermined. CDR1 is SQVTM and CDR2 is ANQGSEA in the germline V gene. The CDR3 extends over 10 amino acids. The CDR3: CPPGDEKLFF. CDR3 DNA sequence: TGCCCTCCTGGGGATGAAAAACTGTTTTTT.

A note on this clonotype: A read error may account for a junction end that differs from germline. The chain couples TRBV7-7 to TRBJ2-5, with 7 bases fitting TRBD2. Germline V gene data show CDR1 as SSHAT and CDR2 as FNYEAQ (reference sequence). The CDR3 totals 14 residues. The chain's CDR3 is CASSLVGTTETQYF. In DNA form, the CDR3 reads TGTGCTAGCAGCTTAGTGGGGACTACAGAGACCCAGTACTTC.

This chain links TRBV12-3 or TRBV12-4 with TRBJ1-3; D is uncertain. The CDR3 totals 18 residues. Trimming cost V 3 bases and J 0 bases, with 18 bases left between them. The CDR3 DNA sequence: TGTGCCAGCAGTTTTGGGCTACAAGACGGGCTCTCTGGAAACACCATATATTTT. Residues: CASSFGLQDGLSGNTIYF.

The CDR3 nucleotides read TGTGCCGGCTTCAGGGTCAACTCCAATGAGCAGTTCTTC. Translated, it gives CAGFRVNSNEQFF. J is TRBJ2-1 and V is TRBV12-3 or TRBV12-4; TRBD1 might be the D (5 bases). V shed 11 bases and J shed 6 bases, with 17 bases lying between them. The CDR3 is 13 residues long.

The chain combines TRBV11-2 with TRBJ1-2, with D unclear. This CDR3 has 11 amino acids. Germline CDR1 is SGHAT and CDR2 is FQNNGV. V dropped 4 bases and J dropped 8 bases, with 8 bases sitting between them. CDR3 in amino acids: CASSSFPGYTF. The CDR3 bases are TGTGCCAGCAGCTCCTTTCCGGGCTACACCTTC.

The gene calls are TRBV3-1 and TRBJ1-4; D is ambiguous. CDR3 length: 15 amino acids. Trimming took off 1 base at V and 6 bases at J, with 12 bases between the two ends. Germline CDR1 reads LGHDT; CDR2 reads YNNKEL (reference sequence). CDR3 nucleotide sequence: TGTGCCAGCAGCCAAGCTGCGACACTGGATGAAAAACTGTTTTTT. Its translation: CASSQAATLDEKLFF. Combining the CDR3 with reference TRBV3-1 and TRBJ1-4 gives the whole variable domain DTAVSQTPKYLVTQMGNDKSIKCEQNLGHDTMYWYKQDSKKFLKIMFSYNNKELIINETVPNRFSPKSPDKAHLNLHINSLELGDSAVYFCASSQAATLDEKLFFGSGTQLSVL.

V gene TRBV15 combines with J gene TRBJ2-5; D not certain. Trimming removed 5 bases at V and 4 bases at J, with 11 bases between. This CDR3 comprises 13 residues. CDR1 is LNHNV and CDR2 is YYDKDF in the germline V gene (reference sequence). CDR3 bases: TGTGCCACCAGCGGGGTGGCGGCAGAGACCCAGTACTTC. Translated, it gives CATSGVAAETQYF.